The 2 T cell receptor beta chains presented below share a single source sample, sequenced in a study of T cell responses to AZD1222 COVID-19 vaccine. The table came from immunoSEQ multiplex PCR; TCRdb's copy has only in-frame clones and leaves some out. Among roughly 200,000 clones listed, around 88% were seen once. The specimen comprised peripheral blood, sampled on day 0 of AZD1222 vaccination. The receptor source for this set is an adult in good health.

The genes are TRBV10-3 and TRBJ1-6; D remains unclear. Germline V gene sequence: CDR1 ENHRY, CDR2 SYGVKD. The V and J ends lost 11 bases and 7 bases respectively, with 18 bases between them. The CDR3 runs to 14 residues. The CDR3 DNA is TGTGCCCCACCTGGGAGTTGGGTGAATTCACCCCTCCACTTT. Protein: CAPPGSWVNSPLHF.

This clone has just a few counts. V and J are TRBV19 and TRBJ1-2; D unresolved. V was cut by 3 bases and J by 7 bases, with 21 bases left in between. Germline V gives CDR1 LNHDA, CDR2 SQIVND (reference sequence). The CDR3 totals 16 residues. CDR3 region: CASSIGLGPPRAGYTF. The DNA for the CDR3 is TGTGCCAGTAGTATTGGGCTAGGACCCCCAAGGGCTGGCTACACCTTC.